This T cell receptor beta chain was captured by sequencing in a study of post-analysis software for immune sequencing data. CDR1 and CDR2 from the germline V gene are ENHRY and SYGVKD. The CDR3 has 13 amino acids. Trimming took off 9 bases at V and 5 bases at J, with 14 bases between the two ends. Study observations and caveats: Elevated frequency relative to controls characterized several TRBV segments in patients, TRBV5-6, TRBV5-1 and TRBV20-1 among them. Under the F measure, samples that were prepared in one batch clustered strongly together.

Carried by the TCR beta cDNA libraries were unique molecular identifiers. MiXCR, run by TCRdb on the PCR reads, gives a single entry per CDR3 protein. The sample records about 460,000 distinct CDR3 sequences, under 55% being singletons. About this clonotype itself: The antigen is undetermined.

The sequencing input was blood. The sequence derives from a girl between 10 and 17 years old with multiple sclerosis. The V gene is TRBV10-3, the J gene TRBJ2-1; D ambiguous. The CDR3 region has the DNA TGTGCCATTGAATCGGTGGTGAACAATGAGCAGTTCTTC. Amino acids: CAIESVVNNEQFF.